The subject of this entry is one T cell receptor beta chain. The data belong to a study of blood T cell repertoires in COVID-19. Study-wide context: Samples came from the United States, Italy and Spain, spanning acute and convalescent COVID-19. The cDNA or gDNA used as material had been derived from T cells, B-cell-depleted T cells, or PBMCs.

Authors' data handling: Cell counts per sample came from amplifying reference gene primers. Here immunoSEQ multiplex PCR was the method, and the copy in TCRdb shows in-frame clones only, minus some. The D gene and trimming were derived from the DNA, and the V and J assignments and clone size from that table. The top ten clones hold about 7.8% of a sample with about 83,000 clones, roughly 86% of them seen once. This TCR was sampled from a man at least 80 years old with active or convalescent COVID-19. Sequencing used peripheral blood.

The CDR3 DNA reads as TGTGCCAGTAGTACCGCCGGGACTAGCCGGCAAGAGACCCAGTACTTC. The encoded protein is CASSTAGTSRQETQYF. The chain has TRBV19 and TRBJ2-5; 9 bases are shared with TRBD2. Germline loops: CDR1 LNHDA, CDR2 SQIVND (reference sequence). V was pared by 4 bases and J by 2 bases, with 8 bases of the junction left unmatched. The CDR3 is made up of 16 amino acids.